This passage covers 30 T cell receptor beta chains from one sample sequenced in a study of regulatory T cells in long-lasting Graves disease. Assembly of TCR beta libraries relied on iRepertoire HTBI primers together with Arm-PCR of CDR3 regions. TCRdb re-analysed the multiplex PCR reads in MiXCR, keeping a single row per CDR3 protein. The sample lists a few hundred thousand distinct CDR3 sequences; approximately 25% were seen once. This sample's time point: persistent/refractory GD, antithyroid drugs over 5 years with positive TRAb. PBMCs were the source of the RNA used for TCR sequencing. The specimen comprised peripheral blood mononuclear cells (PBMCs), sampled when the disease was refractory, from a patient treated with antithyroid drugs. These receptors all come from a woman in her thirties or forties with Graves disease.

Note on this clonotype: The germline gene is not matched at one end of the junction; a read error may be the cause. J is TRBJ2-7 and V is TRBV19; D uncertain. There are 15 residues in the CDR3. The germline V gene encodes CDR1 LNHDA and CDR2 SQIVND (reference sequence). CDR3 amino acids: CASSLFTAGAYVQYF. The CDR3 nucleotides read TGTGCCAGTAGTCTATTCACGGCAGGCGCCTACGTGCAGTACTTC.

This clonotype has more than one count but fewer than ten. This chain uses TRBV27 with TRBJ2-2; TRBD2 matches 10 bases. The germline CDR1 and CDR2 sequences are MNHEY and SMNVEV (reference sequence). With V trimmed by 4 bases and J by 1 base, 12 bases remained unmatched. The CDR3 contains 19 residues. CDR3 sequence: CASSSRKIAGGVNTGELFF. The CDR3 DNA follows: TGTGCCAGCAGTTCCCGTAAAATAGCGGGAGGAGTGAACACCGGGGAGCTGTTTTTT.

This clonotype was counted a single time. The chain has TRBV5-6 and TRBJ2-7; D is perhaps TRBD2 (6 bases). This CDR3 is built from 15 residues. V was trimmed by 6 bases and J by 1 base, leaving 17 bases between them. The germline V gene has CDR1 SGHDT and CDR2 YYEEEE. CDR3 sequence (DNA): TGTGCCAGCACCCCGTTCCGGGAGAGATCCTACGAGCAGTACTTC. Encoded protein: CASTPFRERSYEQYF.

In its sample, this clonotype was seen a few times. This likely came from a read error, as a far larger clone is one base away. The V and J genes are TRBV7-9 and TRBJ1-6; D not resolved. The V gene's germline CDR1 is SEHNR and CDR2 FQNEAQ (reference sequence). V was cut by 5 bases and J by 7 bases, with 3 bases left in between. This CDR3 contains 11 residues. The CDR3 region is CASSPNSPLHF. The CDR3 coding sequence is TGTGCCAGCAGCCCCAATTCACCCCTCCACTTT.

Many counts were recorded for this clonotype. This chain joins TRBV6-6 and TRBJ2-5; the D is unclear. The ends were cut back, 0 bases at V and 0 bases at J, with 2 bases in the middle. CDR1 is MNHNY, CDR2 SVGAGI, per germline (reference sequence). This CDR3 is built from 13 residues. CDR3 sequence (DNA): TGTGCCAGCAGTTACTCGTACCAAGAGACCCAGTACTTC. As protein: CASSYSYQETQYF.

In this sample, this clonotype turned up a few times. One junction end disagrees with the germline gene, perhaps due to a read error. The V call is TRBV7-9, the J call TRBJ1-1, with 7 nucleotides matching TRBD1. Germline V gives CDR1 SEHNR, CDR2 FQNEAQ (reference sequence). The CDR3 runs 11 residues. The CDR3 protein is CASSLRGQLSF. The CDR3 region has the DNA TGTGCCAGCAGCTTAAGGGGACAGCTTTCCTTT.

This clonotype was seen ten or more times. CDR3 in DNA: TGTGCCAGCGACAAAGGGCGGATGCGAAATACCCAGTACTTC. This sequence encodes CASDKGRMRNTQYF. The chain employs TRBV7-8 and TRBJ2-5; D ambiguous. CDR3 size: 14 residues. Trimming shortened V by 8 bases and J by 8 bases, and 21 bases separated the two germline ends. CDR1 is SGHVS and CDR2 is FQNEAQ in the germline V gene.

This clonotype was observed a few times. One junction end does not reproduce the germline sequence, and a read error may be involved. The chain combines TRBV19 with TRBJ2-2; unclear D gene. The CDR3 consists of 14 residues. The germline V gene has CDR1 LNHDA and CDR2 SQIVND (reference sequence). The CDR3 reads CASSDPPNIGELFF. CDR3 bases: TGTGCCAGTAGTGATCCGCCCAACATCGGGGAGCTGTTTTTT.

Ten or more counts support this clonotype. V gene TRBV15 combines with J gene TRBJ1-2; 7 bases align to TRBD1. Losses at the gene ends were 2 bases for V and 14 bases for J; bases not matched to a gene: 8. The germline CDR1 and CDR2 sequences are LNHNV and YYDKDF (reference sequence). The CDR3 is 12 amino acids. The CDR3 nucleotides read TGTGCCACCAGCAGACAGGGGGGGTTGGCGACCTTC. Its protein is CATSRQGGLATF.

CDR3 DNA sequence: TGTGCCAGCAGCTTGACGACACAGGGGAATGAGGGCTACACCTTC. Encoded protein: CASSLTTQGNEGYTF. The chain links TRBV11-1 to TRBJ1-2; 7 nucleotides match TRBD1. Trimming removed 3 bases from V and 8 bases from J; junction bases left unmatched: 12. Germline CDR1 is SGHAT and CDR2 is FQDESV (reference sequence). The CDR3 loop spans 15 amino acids.

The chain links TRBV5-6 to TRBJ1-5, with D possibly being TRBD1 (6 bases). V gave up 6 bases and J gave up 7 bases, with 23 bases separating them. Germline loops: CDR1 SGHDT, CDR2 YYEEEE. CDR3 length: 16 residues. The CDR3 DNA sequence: TGTGCCAGCATCGTGTGGGGGGCGAGGTTAAACCAGCCCCAGCATTTT. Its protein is CASIVWGARLNQPQHF.

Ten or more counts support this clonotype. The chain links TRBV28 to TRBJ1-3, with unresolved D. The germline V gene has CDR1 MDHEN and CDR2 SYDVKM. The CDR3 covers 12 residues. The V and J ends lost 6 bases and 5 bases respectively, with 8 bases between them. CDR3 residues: CASSESRNTIYF. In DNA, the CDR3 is TGTGCCAGCAGCGAAAGTAGAAACACCATATATTTT.

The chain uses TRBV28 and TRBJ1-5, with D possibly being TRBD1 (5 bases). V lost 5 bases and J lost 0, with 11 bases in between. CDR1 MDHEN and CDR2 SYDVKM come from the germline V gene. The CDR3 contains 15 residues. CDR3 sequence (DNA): TGTGCCAGCAGTCCCAGGGACGGTAGCAATCAGCCCCAGCATTTT. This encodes CASSPRDGSNQPQHF.

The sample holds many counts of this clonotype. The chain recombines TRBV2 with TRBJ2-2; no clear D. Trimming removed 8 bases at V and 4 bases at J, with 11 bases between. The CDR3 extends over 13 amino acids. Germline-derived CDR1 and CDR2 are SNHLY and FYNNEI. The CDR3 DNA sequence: TGTGCCAGCGTCCTGACCATCACCGGGGAGCTGTTTTTT. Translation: CASVLTITGELFF.

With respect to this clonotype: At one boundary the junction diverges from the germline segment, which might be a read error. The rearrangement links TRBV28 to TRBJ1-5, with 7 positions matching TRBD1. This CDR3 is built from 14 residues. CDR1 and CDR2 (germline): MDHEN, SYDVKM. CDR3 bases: TGTGTCAGCAGCAGAGACAGGGTGGGTCAGCCCCAGCATTTT. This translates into CVSSRDRVGQPQHF.

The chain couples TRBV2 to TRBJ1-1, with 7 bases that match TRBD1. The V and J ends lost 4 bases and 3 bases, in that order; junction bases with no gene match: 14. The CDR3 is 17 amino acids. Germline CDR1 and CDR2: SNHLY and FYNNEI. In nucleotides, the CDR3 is TGTGCCAGCAGTGTAGCGAAAAAAAGACAGGGAGACACTGAAGCTTTCTTT. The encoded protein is CASSVAKKRQGDTEAFF.

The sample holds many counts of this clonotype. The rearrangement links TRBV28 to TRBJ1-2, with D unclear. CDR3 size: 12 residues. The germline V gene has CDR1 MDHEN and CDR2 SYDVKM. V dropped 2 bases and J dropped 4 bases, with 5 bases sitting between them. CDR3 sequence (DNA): TGTGCCAGCAGTTTACGGGTCTATGGCTACACCTTC. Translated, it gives CASSLRVYGYTF.

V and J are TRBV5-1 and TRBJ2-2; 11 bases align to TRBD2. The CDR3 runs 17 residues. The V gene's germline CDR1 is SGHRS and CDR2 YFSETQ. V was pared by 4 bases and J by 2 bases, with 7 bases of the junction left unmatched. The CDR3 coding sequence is TGCGCCAGCAGCCAGCCGGGACTAGCGGAAAACACCGGGGAGCTGTTTTTT. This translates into CASSQPGLAENTGELFF.

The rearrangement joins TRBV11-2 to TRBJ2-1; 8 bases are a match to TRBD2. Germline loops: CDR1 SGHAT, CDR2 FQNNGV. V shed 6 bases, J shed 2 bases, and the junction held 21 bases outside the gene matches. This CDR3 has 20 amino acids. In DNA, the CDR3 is TGTGCCAGCAGGAACTATTACGGGAGGGAACAGGGAAACCCCTACAATGAGCAGTTCTTC. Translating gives CASRNYYGREQGNPYNEQFF.

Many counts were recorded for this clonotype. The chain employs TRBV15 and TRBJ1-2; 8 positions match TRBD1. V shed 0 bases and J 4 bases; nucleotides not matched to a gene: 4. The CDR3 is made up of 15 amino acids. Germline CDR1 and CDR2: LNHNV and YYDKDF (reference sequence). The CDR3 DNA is TGTGCCACCAGCAGAGAATGGACAGGGCTCTATGGCTACACCTTC. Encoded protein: CATSREWTGLYGYTF.

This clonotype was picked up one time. The CDR3 sequence is CASSHPWTSGRANEQYF. CDR3 in DNA: TGTGCCAGCAGTCATCCATGGACTAGCGGGAGGGCCAACGAGCAGTACTTC. The chain links TRBV28 to TRBJ2-7; 15 bases align to TRBD2. The germline V gene encodes CDR1 MDHEN and CDR2 SYDVKM. V lost 5 bases and J lost 5; bases outside the gene matches: 10. There are 17 residues in the CDR3.

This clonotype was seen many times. The CDR3 is CASSASVSGANVLTF. CDR3 bases: TGTGCCAGCAGCGCGAGTGTCTCTGGGGCCAACGTCCTGACTTTC. The rearrangement links TRBV11-2 to TRBJ2-6; D not resolved. Germline V gene data show CDR1 as SGHAT and CDR2 as FQNNGV. The CDR3 extends over 15 amino acids. Trimming pared 5 bases from V and 0 bases from J, leaving 8 bases between.

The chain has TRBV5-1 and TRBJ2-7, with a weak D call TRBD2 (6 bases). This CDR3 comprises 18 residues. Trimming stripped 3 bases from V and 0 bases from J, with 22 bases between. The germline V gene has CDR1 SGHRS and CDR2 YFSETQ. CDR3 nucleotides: TGCGCCAGCAGCTGGAACCCCTACCTGACCGGGAGCTCCTACGAGCAGTACTTC. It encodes CASSWNPYLTGSSYEQYF. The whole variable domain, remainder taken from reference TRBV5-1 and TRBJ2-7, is KAGVTQTPRYLIKTRGQQVTLSCSPISGHRSVSWYQQTPGQGLQFLFEYFSETQRNKGNFPGRFSGRQFSNSRSEMNVSTLELGDSALYLCASSWNPYLTGSSYEQYFGPGTRLTVT.

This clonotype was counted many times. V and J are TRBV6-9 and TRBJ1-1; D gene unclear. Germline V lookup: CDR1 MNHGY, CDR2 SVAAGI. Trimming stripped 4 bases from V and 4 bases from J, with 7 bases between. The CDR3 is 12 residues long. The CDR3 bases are TGTGCCAGCAGTTTTGTCCTCACTGAAGCTTTCTTT. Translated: CASSFVLTEAFF.

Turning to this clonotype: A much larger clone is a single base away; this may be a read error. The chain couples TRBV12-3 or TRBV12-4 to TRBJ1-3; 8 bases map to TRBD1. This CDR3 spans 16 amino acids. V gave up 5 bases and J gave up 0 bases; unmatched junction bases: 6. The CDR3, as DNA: TGTGCCAGCAGTAGGCGGACAGGGACCTCTGGAAACACCATATATTTT. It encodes CASSRRTGTSGNTIYF.

The CDR3, as DNA: TGCAGTGCTTTCGACAGGGGGGAGACCCAGTACTTC. Its protein product is CSAFDRGETQYF. The chain carries TRBV20-1 and TRBJ2-5, with TRBD1 matching over 9 bases. The V segment lost 5 bases and the J segment 5 bases; nucleotides outside the gene matches: 3. The CDR3 contains 12 residues. Germline CDR1 reads DFQATT; CDR2 reads SNEGSKA (reference sequence).

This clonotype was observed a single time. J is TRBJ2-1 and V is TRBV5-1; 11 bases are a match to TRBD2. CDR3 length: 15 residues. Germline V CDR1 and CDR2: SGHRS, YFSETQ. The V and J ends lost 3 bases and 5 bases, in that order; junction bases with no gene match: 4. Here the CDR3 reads CASSWGGLADNEQFF. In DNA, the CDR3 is TGCGCCAGCAGCTGGGGGGGACTAGCGGACAATGAGCAGTTCTTC. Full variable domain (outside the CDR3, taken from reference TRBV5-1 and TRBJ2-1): KAGVTQTPRYLIKTRGQQVTLSCSPISGHRSVSWYQQTPGQGLQFLFEYFSETQRNKGNFPGRFSGRQFSNSRSEMNVSTLELGDSALYLCASSWGGLADNEQFFGPGTRLTVL.

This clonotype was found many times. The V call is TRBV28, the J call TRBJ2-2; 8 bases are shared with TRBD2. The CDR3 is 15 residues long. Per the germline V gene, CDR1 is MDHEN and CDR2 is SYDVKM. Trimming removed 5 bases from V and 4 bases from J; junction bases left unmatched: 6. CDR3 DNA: TGTGCCAGCAGTCCAACTGGACTAGCCACCGGGGAGCTGTTTTTT. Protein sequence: CASSPTGLATGELFF. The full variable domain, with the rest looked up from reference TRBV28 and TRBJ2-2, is DVKVTQSSRYLVKRTGEKVFLECVQDMDHENMFWYRQDPGLGLRLIYFSYDVKMKEKGDIPEGYSVSREKKERFSLILESASTNQTSMYLCASSPTGLATGELFFGEGSRLTVL.

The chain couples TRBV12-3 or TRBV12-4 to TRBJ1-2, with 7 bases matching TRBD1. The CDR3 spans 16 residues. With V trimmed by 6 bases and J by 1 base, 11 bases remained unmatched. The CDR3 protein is CASSPRTGGNNYGYTF. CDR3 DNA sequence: TGTGCCAGCAGCCCCCGGACAGGCGGAAATAACTATGGCTACACCTTC.

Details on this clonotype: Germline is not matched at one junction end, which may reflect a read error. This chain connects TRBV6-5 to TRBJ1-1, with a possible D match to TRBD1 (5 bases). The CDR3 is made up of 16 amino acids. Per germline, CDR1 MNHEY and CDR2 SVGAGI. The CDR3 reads CASSYLVSGTGTGAFF. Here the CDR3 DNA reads TGTGCCAGCAGTTATCTCGTGTCAGGGACCGGGACTGGAGCTTTCTTT.